These 17 T cell receptor beta chains share one sample of origin, sequenced in a study of T cell responses to AZD1222 COVID-19 vaccine. Sequencing used immunoSEQ multiplex PCR; TCRdb keeps in-frame clones, though not all of them. The data hold some 200,000 clones, with around 89% observed a single time. This sample comprised peripheral blood, obtained on day 0 of AZD1222 vaccination. Receptors were obtained from an adult in good health.

The chain joins TRBV24-1 to TRBJ2-3, with 8 bases fitting TRBD2. This CDR3 region has 16 residues. The germline V gene has CDR1 KGHDR and CDR2 SFDVKD. The V and J ends lost 6 bases and 0 bases, in that order; junction bases with no gene match: 7. The CDR3 nucleotides read TGTGCCACCAGTTGGGCTAGCGGGTCTAGCACAGATACGCAGTATTTT. This translates into CATSWASGSSTDTQYF.

The chain combines TRBV6-5 with TRBJ1-5, with D hard to call. V shed 6 bases and J shed 3 bases, with 9 bases lying between them. Germline V gene data show CDR1 as MNHEY and CDR2 as SVGAGI. CDR3 length: 13 residues. The CDR3 DNA follows: TGTGCCAGCAGAATTTACCTCAATCAGCCCCAGCATTTT. Amino acid sequence: CASRIYLNQPQHF.

V and J are TRBV4-1 and TRBJ2-3; D is uncertain. Deletions cut 3 bases from V and 6 bases from J, with 25 bases between. The CDR3 length is 18 residues. The germline V gene encodes CDR1 MGHRA and CDR2 YSYEKL. The CDR3 sequence is CASSQAVPELYALDTQYF. Here the CDR3 DNA reads TGCGCCAGCAGCCAGGCAGTCCCCGAACTTTACGCCCTTGATACGCAGTATTTT.

The chain carries TRBV9 and TRBJ1-5; 7 nucleotides align to TRBD1. CDR3 size: 15 residues. The V gene end was trimmed by 2 bases and the J gene end by 3 bases; junction bases not matched to a gene: 5. Per germline, CDR1 SGDLS and CDR2 YYNGEE. The CDR3 DNA is TGTGCCAGCAGCGTTGGCGACAGGGTCAATCAGCCCCAGCATTTT. Protein sequence: CASSVGDRVNQPQHF.

V and J are TRBV28 and TRBJ1-5; D is perhaps TRBD1 (5 bases). The CDR3 sequence is 14 residues long. V was trimmed by 5 bases and J by 4 bases, leaving 12 bases between them. The V gene's germline CDR1 is MDHEN and CDR2 SYDVKM. The CDR3 sequence: CASSPRQLNQPQHF. CDR3 nucleotide sequence: TGTGCCAGCAGTCCGCGACAGCTAAATCAGCCCCAGCATTTT.

The gene calls are TRBV6-5 and TRBJ2-7, with D unclear. The CDR3 is 15 amino acids. V was pared by 0 bases and J by 2 bases, with 11 bases between. Germline assignment: CDR1 MNHEY and CDR2 SVGAGI. The DNA of the CDR3 is TGTGCCAGCAGTTACTCGACACTTGGAACCTACGAGCAGTACTTC. This gives the protein CASSYSTLGTYEQYF.

The chain joins TRBV11-2 to TRBJ1-5; the D is unclear. This CDR3 spans 13 amino acids. CDR1 SGHAT and CDR2 FQNNGV come from the germline V gene. V lost 5 bases and J lost 0, with 5 bases in between. The CDR3 here is CASSMYSNQPQHF. The DNA for the CDR3 is TGTGCCAGCAGCATGTATAGCAATCAGCCCCAGCATTTT.

The chain is built from TRBV7-9 and TRBJ1-6; the D gene is possibly TRBD1 (6 bases). CDR1 SEHNR and CDR2 FQNEAQ come from the germline V gene (reference sequence). CDR3 size: 13 residues. The V gene lost 10 bases and the J gene lost 7 bases, with 14 bases spanning the gap. The CDR3 protein is CATSQGLNSPLHF. CDR3 DNA: TGTGCCACCTCACAGGGATTAAATTCACCCCTCCACTTT. The full variable domain, its missing parts supplied by reference TRBV7-9 and TRBJ1-6, is DTGVSQNPRHKITKRGQNVTFRCDPISEHNRLYWYRQTLGQGPEFLTYFQNEAQLEKSRLLSDRFSAERPKGSFSTLEIQRTEQGDSAMYLCATSQGLNSPLHFGNGTRLTVT.

The chain combines TRBV9 with TRBJ2-1; D gene uncertain. The germline V gene encodes CDR1 SGDLS and CDR2 YYNGEE. This CDR3 spans 13 amino acids. The V end lost 5 bases, the J end lost 2 bases, and 8 bases lay between the germline ends. The CDR3 bases are TGTGCCAGCAGTGGCGGTACCTACAATGAGCAGTTCTTC. Translation gives CASSGGTYNEQFF.

This sequence joins TRBV28 and TRBJ1-1; the match to TRBD1 covers 10 bases. This CDR3 region has 19 residues. Germline lookup yields CDR1 MDHEN and CDR2 SYDVKM. V was clipped by 4 bases and J by 0 bases; unmatched bases: 14. As DNA, the CDR3 is TGTGCCAGCAGTTGGAACGAGGGACAGGGGTTTTCAATGAACACTGAAGCTTTCTTT. Translation: CASSWNEGQGFSMNTEAFF.

The CDR3 region is CASSSAGQGYTF. The CDR3 DNA follows: TGTGCCAGCAGTTCGGCGGGGCAGGGCTACACCTTC. The V call is TRBV28, the J call TRBJ1-2, with D possibly being TRBD1 (5 bases). V shed 4 bases and J shed 8 bases, with 11 bases lying between them. The CDR3 length is 12 residues. From germline, CDR1 is MDHEN and CDR2 SYDVKM.

The chain joins TRBV19 to TRBJ2-7, with 13 bases lining up with TRBD2. CDR1 and CDR2 (germline): LNHDA, SQIVND (reference sequence). V lost 5 bases, J lost 1 base, and 5 bases stayed unmatched. CDR3 length: 16 residues. CDR3 protein: CASSLGLAGYSYEQYF. The CDR3, as DNA: TGTGCCAGTAGTCTGGGACTAGCGGGATATTCCTACGAGCAGTACTTC.

V gene TRBV3-1 (or the pseudogene TRBV3-2) combines with J gene TRBJ2-5; D is unclear. The germline V gene has CDR1 LGHDT and CDR2 YNNKEL (reference sequence). The CDR3 is made up of 13 amino acids. The V and J ends lost 5 bases and 4 bases respectively, with 11 bases between them. CDR3 in DNA: TGTGCCAGCAGCAGGGTCCTAATAGAGACCCAGTACTTC. This translates into CASSRVLIETQYF.

J is TRBJ2-3 and V is TRBV30; 12 bases are shared with TRBD1. This CDR3 is built from 17 residues. CDR1 is GTSNPN, CDR2 SVGIG, per germline (reference sequence). V dropped 4 bases and J dropped 5; count of bases not matched to a gene: 13. CDR3: CAWNGGTGGRWGDTQYF. The CDR3 region has the DNA TGTGCCTGGAATGGCGGGACAGGGGGCCGGTGGGGAGATACGCAGTATTTT. The full variable domain, completed using reference TRBV30 and TRBJ2-3, is SQTIHQWPATLVQPVGSPLSLECTVEGTSNPNLYWYRQAAGRGLQLLFYSVGIGQISSEVPQNLSASRPQDRQFILSSKKLLLSDSGFYLCAWNGGTGGRWGDTQYFGPGTRLTVL.

The rearrangement joins TRBV6-5 to TRBJ2-3; D ambiguous. Trimming left V 2 bases short and J 3 bases short, with 12 bases between. From germline, CDR1 is MNHEY and CDR2 SVGAGI. The CDR3 is made up of 15 amino acids. CDR3 protein: CASSYGPHLTDTQYF. The CDR3 DNA is TGTGCCAGCAGTTACGGACCCCACCTGACAGATACGCAGTATTTT.

The V and J genes are TRBV7-2 and TRBJ1-1; no clear D gene. This CDR3 region has 14 residues. From germline, CDR1 is SGHTA and CDR2 FQGNSA. Trimming shortened V by 5 bases and J by 0 bases, and 10 bases separated the two germline ends. Here the CDR3 DNA reads TGTGCCAGCAGCCCCCTTGGTATGAACACTGAAGCTTTCTTT. Residues: CASSPLGMNTEAFF. Together with reference TRBV7-2 and TRBJ1-1, the CDR3 gives the full variable domain: GAGVSQSPSNKVTEKGKDVELRCDPISGHTALYWYRQSLGQGLEFLIYFQGNSAPDKSGLPSDRFSAERTGGSVSTLTIQRTQQEDSAVYLCASSPLGMNTEAFFGQGTRLTVV.

The chain joins TRBV30 to TRBJ2-7; possibly TRBD2 for D (6 bases). CDR1 is GTSNPN and CDR2 is SVGIG in the germline V gene (reference sequence). Deletions cut 6 bases from V and 1 base from J, with 10 bases between. This CDR3 has 12 amino acids. The DNA for the CDR3 is TGTGCCTGTGACGGGGGTTCCTACGAGCAGTACTTC. As protein: CACDGGSYEQYF.